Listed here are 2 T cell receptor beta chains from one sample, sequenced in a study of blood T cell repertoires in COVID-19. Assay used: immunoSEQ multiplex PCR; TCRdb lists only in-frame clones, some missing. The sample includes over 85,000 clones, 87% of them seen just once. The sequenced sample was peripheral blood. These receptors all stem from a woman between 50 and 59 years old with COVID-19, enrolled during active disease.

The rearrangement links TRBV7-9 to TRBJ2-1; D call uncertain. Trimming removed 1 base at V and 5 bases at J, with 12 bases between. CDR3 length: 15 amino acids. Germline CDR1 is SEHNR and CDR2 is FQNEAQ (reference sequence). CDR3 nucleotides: TGTGCCAGCAGCTTAGGCGGTTTTAACAACAATGAGCAGTTCTTC. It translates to CASSLGGFNNNEQFF.

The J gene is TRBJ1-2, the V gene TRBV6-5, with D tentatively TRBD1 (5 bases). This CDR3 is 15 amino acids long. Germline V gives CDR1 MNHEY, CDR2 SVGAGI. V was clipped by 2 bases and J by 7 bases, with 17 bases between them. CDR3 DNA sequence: TGTGCCAGCAGTTACGATCTGGCAGGGTTCGGTGGCTACACCTTC. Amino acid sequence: CASSYDLAGFGGYTF.